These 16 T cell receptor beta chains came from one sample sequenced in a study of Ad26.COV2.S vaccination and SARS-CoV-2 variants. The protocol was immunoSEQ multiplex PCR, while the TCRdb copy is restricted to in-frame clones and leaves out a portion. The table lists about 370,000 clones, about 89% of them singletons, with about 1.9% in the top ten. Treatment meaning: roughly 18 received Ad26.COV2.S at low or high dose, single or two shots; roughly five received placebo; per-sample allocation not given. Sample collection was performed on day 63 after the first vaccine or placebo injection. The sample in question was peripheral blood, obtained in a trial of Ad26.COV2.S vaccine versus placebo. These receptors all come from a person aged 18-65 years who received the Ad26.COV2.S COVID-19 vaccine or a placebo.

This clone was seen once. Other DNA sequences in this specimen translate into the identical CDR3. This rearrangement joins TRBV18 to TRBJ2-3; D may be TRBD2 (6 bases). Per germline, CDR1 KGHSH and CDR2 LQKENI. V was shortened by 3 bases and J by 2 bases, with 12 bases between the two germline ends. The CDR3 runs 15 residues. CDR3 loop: CASSPLGGDTDTQYF. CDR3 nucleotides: TGTGCCAGCTCACCCCTTGGCGGGGACACAGATACGCAGTATTTT. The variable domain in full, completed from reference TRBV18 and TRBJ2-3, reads NAGVMQNPRHLVRRRGQEARLRCSPMKGHSHVYWYRQLPEEGLKFMVYLQKENIIDESGMPKERFSAEFPKEGPSILRIQQVVRGDSAAYFCASSPLGGDTDTQYFGPGTRLTVL.

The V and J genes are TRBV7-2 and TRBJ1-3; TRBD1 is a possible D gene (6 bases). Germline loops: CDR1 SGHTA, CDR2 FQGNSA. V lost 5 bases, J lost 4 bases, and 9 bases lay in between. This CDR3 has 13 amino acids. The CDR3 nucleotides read TGTGCCAGCAGCCCACAGGGAGGAAACACCATATATTTT. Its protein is CASSPQGGNTIYF.

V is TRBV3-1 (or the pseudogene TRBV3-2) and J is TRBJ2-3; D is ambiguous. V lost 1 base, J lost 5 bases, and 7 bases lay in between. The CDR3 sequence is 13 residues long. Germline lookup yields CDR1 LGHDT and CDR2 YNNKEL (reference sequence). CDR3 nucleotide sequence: TGTGCCAGCAGCCAAGGCCTAGAAGATACGCAGTATTTT. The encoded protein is CASSQGLEDTQYF.

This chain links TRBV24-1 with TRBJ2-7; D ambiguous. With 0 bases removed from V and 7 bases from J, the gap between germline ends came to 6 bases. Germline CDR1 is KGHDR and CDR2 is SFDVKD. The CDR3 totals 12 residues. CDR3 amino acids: CATSDLLGEQYF. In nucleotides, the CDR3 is TGTGCCACCAGTGATTTGTTGGGGGAGCAGTACTTC.

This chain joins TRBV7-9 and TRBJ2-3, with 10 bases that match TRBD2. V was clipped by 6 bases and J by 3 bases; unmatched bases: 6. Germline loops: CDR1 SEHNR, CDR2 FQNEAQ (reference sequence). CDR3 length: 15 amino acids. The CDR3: CASSQREGPTDTQYF. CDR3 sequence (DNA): TGTGCCAGCAGTCAGCGGGAGGGCCCGACAGATACGCAGTATTTT.

The chain's CDR3 is CATSEGFPHEQYF. CDR3 nucleotides: TGTGCCACCAGTGAAGGCTTCCCCCACGAGCAGTACTTC. V and J are TRBV24-1 and TRBJ2-7; D uncertain. The germline V gene encodes CDR1 KGHDR and CDR2 SFDVKD. The CDR3 covers 13 residues. The V end lost 4 bases, the J end lost 5 bases, and 11 bases lay between the germline ends.

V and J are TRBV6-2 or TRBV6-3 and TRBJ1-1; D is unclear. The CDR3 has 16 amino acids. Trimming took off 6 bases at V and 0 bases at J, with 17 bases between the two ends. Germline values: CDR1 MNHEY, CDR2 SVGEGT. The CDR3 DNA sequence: TGTGCCAGCAGCAACTCGATAGGACGGCTGAACACTGAAGCTTTCTTT. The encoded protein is CASSNSIGRLNTEAFF.

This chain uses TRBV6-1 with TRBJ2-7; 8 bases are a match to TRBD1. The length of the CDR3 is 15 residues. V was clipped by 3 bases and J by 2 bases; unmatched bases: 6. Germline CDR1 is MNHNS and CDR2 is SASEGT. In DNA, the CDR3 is TGTGCCAGCAGTGAGGGCAGGGGGCTAACCTACGAGCAGTACTTC. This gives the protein CASSEGRGLTYEQYF.

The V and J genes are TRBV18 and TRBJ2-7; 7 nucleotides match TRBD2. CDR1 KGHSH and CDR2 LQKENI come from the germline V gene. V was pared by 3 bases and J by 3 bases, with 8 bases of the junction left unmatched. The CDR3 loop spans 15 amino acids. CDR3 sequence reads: CASSPSSGIYYEQYF. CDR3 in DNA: TGTGCCAGCTCACCGTCTAGCGGAATATACTACGAGCAGTACTTC.

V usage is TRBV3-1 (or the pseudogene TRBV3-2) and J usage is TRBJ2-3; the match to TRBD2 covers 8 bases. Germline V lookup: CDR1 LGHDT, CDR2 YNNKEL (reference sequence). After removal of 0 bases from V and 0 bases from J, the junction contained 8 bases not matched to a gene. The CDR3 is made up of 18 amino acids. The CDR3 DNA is TGTGCCAGCAGCCAAGATATCGGGAGGGGCCCTAGCACAGATACGCAGTATTTT. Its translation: CASSQDIGRGPSTDTQYF.

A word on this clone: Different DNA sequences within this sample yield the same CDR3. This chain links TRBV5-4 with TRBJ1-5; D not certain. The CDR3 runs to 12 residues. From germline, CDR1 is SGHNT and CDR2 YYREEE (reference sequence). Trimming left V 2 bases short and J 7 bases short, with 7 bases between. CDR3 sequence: CASSLPGQPQHF. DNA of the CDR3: TGTGCCAGCAGCTTACCGGGGCAGCCCCAGCATTTT.

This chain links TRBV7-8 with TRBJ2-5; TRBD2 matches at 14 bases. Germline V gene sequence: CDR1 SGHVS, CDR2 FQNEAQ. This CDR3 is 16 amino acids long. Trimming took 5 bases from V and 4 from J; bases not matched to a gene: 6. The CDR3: CASSLTSGRAGETQYF. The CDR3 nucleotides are TGTGCCAGCAGCCTGACTAGCGGGAGGGCCGGAGAGACCCAGTACTTC.

This CDR3 reads CASSPSLGQANTEAFF. Here the CDR3 DNA reads TGCGCCAGCAGTCCGTCCCTAGGGCAGGCGAACACTGAAGCTTTCTTT. V is TRBV5-1 and J is TRBJ1-1, with D unclear. The CDR3 totals 16 residues. The germline V and J ends were trimmed by 5 bases and 1 base, with 18 bases remaining between them. Germline CDR1 SGHRS, CDR2 YFSETQ.

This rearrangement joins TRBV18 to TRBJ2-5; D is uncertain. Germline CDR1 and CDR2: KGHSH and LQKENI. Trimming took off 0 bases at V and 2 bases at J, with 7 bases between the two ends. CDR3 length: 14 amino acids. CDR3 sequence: CASSPPGRQETQYF. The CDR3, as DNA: TGTGCCAGCTCACCACCGGGTAGACAAGAGACCCAGTACTTC.

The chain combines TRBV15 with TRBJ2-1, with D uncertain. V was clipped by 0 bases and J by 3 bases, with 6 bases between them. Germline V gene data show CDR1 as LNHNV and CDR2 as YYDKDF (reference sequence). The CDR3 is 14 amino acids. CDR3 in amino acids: CATSRDTVYNEQFF. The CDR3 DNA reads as TGTGCCACCAGCAGAGATACAGTCTACAATGAGCAGTTCTTC. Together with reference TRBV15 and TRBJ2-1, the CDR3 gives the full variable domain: DAMVIQNPRYQVTQFGKPVTLSCSQTLNHNVMYWYQQKSSQAPKLLFHYYDKDFNNEADTPDNFQSRRPNTSFCFLDIRSPGLGDTAMYLCATSRDTVYNEQFFGPGTRLTVL.

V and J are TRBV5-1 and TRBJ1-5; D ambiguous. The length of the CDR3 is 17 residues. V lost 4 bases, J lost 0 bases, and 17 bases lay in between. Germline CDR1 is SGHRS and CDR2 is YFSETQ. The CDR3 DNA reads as TGCGCCAGCAGCCCCCTTAGCCCCGTGGGTAGCAATCAGCCCCAGCATTTT. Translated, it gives CASSPLSPVGSNQPQHF.